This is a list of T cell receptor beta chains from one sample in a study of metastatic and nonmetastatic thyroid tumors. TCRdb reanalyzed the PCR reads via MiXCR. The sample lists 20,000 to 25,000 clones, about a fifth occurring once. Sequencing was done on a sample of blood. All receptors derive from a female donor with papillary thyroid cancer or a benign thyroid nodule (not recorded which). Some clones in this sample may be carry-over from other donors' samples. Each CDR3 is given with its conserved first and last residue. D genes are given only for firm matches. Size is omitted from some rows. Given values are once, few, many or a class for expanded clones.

cdr3_aa: CASSYLAGGVAEQYF; cdr3_nt: TGTGCCAGCAGTTACCTGGCGGGAGGAGTTGCGGAGCAGTACTTC; cdr3_length: 15; v_call: TRBV6-5; d_call: TRBD2; j_call: TRBJ2-7; clone_size: medium-sized
cdr3_aa: CAWGHIEAFF; cdr3_nt: TGTGCCTGGGGACATATTGAAGCTTTCTTT; cdr3_length: 10; v_call: TRBV30; d_call: NA; j_call: TRBJ1-1; clone_size: medium-sized
cdr3_aa: CASSPEIMGGYYGYTF; cdr3_nt: TGCGCCAGCAGCCCTGAAATTATGGGGGGATACTATGGCTACACCTTC; cdr3_length: 16; v_call: TRBV4-3; d_call: NA; j_call: TRBJ1-2; clone_size: medium-sized
cdr3_aa: CASSQGIANPGNTIYF; cdr3_nt: TGTGCCAGCAGCCAAGGCATAGCGAATCCTGGAAACACCATATATTTT; cdr3_length: 16; v_call: TRBV14; d_call: NA; j_call: TRBJ1-3; clone_size: few
cdr3_aa: CASSYRGPGGLSGANVLTF; cdr3_nt: TGTGCCAGCAGTTACCGGGGCCCAGGGGGTCTATCTGGGGCCAACGTCCTGACTTTC; cdr3_length: 19; v_call: TRBV6-2/TRBV6-3; d_call: TRBD1; j_call: TRBJ2-6; clone_size: many
cdr3_aa: CSARDHGGLAGANVLTF; cdr3_nt: TGCAGTGCTAGAGATCACGGAGGGTTGGCTGGGGCCAACGTCCTGACTTTC; cdr3_length: 17; v_call: TRBV20-1; d_call: NA; j_call: TRBJ2-6; clone_size: NA
cdr3_aa: CASSPRGDDGYTF; cdr3_nt: TGTGCCAGCAGTCCTAGGGGGGACGATGGCTACACCTTC; cdr3_length: 13; v_call: TRBV12-3/TRBV12-4; d_call: NA; j_call: TRBJ1-2; clone_size: medium-sized
cdr3_aa: CASSSQVNYGYTF; cdr3_nt: TGTGCCAGCAGTTCTCAGGTGAACTATGGCTACACCTTC; cdr3_length: 13; v_call: TRBV12-3/TRBV12-4; d_call: NA; j_call: TRBJ1-2; clone_size: NA
cdr3_aa: CASSEIRGLSPPHF; cdr3_nt: TGCGCCAGCAGTGAGATCCGGGGGTTGTCACCCCCCCACTTT; cdr3_length: 14; v_call: TRBV10-1; d_call: NA; j_call: TRBJ1-6; clone_size: NA
cdr3_aa: CASRLGGRALNQPQHF; cdr3_nt: TGTGCCAGCAGACTAGGGGGCAGGGCCCTCAATCAGCCCCAGCATTTT; cdr3_length: 16; v_call: TRBV28; d_call: TRBD1; j_call: TRBJ1-5; clone_size: NA
cdr3_aa: CASSGLLTGAGANVLTF; cdr3_nt: TGTGCCAGCAGTGGCCTTCTTACAGGTGCCGGGGCCAACGTGCTTACTTTC; cdr3_length: 17; v_call: TRBV2; d_call: NA; j_call: TRBJ2-6; clone_size: NA
cdr3_aa: CASRRSASTGYTF; cdr3_nt: TGTGCCAGCCGCAGGTCAGCCTCGACGGGCTACACCTTC; cdr3_length: 13; v_call: TRBV12-3/TRBV12-4; d_call: NA; j_call: TRBJ1-2; clone_size: NA
cdr3_aa: CASSLTGIGLNIQYF; cdr3_nt: TGCGCCAGCAGCCTGACGGGTATAGGGCTGAACATTCAGTACTTC; cdr3_length: 15; v_call: TRBV4-1; d_call: NA; j_call: TRBJ2-4; clone_size: NA
cdr3_aa: CASSLAGGVYEQYF; cdr3_nt: TGTGCCAGCAGCCTAGCGGGAGGAGTTTACGAGCAGTACTTC; cdr3_length: 14; v_call: TRBV12-3/TRBV12-4; d_call: TRBD2; j_call: TRBJ2-7; clone_size: many
cdr3_aa: CASRWGLGEAFF; cdr3_nt: TGTGCCAGCAGATGGGGACTTGGTGAAGCTTTCTTT; cdr3_length: 12; v_call: TRBV6-2/TRBV6-3; d_call: NA; j_call: TRBJ1-1; clone_size: many
cdr3_aa: CSSRQENTWELFF; cdr3_nt: TGTTCCAGCAGACAGGAGAACACCTGGGAGCTGTTTTTT; cdr3_length: 13; v_call: TRBV12-3/TRBV12-4; d_call: NA; j_call: TRBJ2-2; clone_size: few
cdr3_aa: CASTGGMGGQETQYF; cdr3_nt: TGCGCCAGCACGGGCGGGATGGGGGGACAAGAGACCCAGTACTTC; cdr3_length: 15; v_call: TRBV5-1; d_call: NA; j_call: TRBJ2-5; clone_size: many
cdr3_aa: CATSSAGVGTDTQYF; cdr3_nt: TGTGCCACCAGCTCGGCGGGAGTAGGTACAGATACGCAGTATTTT; cdr3_length: 15; v_call: TRBV15; d_call: TRBD2; j_call: TRBJ2-3; clone_size: medium-sized
cdr3_aa: CSAGQGTANTGELFF; cdr3_nt: TGCAGTGCGGGACAGGGTACCGCGAACACCGGGGAGCTGTTTTTT; cdr3_length: 15; v_call: TRBV20-1; d_call: TRBD1; j_call: TRBJ2-2; clone_size: NA
cdr3_aa: CASIGGGPGGELFF; cdr3_nt: TGTGCCAGCATCGGGGGGGGCCCCGGTGGGGAGCTGTTTTTT; cdr3_length: 14; v_call: TRBV12-3/TRBV12-4; d_call: TRBD2; j_call: TRBJ2-2; clone_size: many
cdr3_aa: CASANRGSEGYTF; cdr3_nt: TGTGCCAGTGCAAACAGGGGATCGGAAGGCTACACCTTC; cdr3_length: 13; v_call: TRBV3-1; d_call: TRBD1; j_call: TRBJ1-2; clone_size: medium-sized
cdr3_aa: CASNGGLRGQPQHF; cdr3_nt: TGTGCCAGTAACGGGGGGCTAAGGGGACAGCCCCAGCATTTT; cdr3_length: 14; v_call: TRBV19; d_call: NA; j_call: TRBJ1-5; clone_size: many
cdr3_aa: CSATSGRSYNEQFF; cdr3_nt: TGCAGTGCTACTAGCGGGAGGTCCTACAATGAGCAGTTCTTC; cdr3_length: 14; v_call: TRBV20-1; d_call: TRBD2; j_call: TRBJ2-1; clone_size: NA
cdr3_aa: CASSDSASGNIQYF; cdr3_nt: TGTGCCAGCAGTGATTCGGCTAGCGGAAACATTCAGTACTTC; cdr3_length: 14; v_call: TRBV25-1; d_call: TRBD2; j_call: TRBJ2-4; clone_size: many
cdr3_aa: CAWVEGPYGYTF; cdr3_nt: TGTGCCTGGGTGGAGGGACCCTATGGCTACACCTTC; cdr3_length: 12; v_call: TRBV30; d_call: NA; j_call: TRBJ1-2; clone_size: NA
cdr3_aa: CASSLGQPNTEAFF; cdr3_nt: TGCGCCAGCAGCTTGGGACAACCGAACACTGAAGCTTTCTTT; cdr3_length: 14; v_call: TRBV5-1; d_call: NA; j_call: TRBJ1-1; clone_size: many
cdr3_aa: CASSLLHSGANVLTF; cdr3_nt: TGTGCCAGCAGTTTACTCCACTCTGGGGCCAACGTCCTGACTTTC; cdr3_length: 15; v_call: TRBV12-3/TRBV12-4; d_call: NA; j_call: TRBJ2-6; clone_size: many
cdr3_aa: CASSPLDTETQYF; cdr3_nt: TGTGCCAGCTCACCACTCGACACAGAGACCCAGTACTTC; cdr3_length: 13; v_call: TRBV18; d_call: NA; j_call: TRBJ2-5; clone_size: many
cdr3_aa: CSARPLAGGGQETQYF; cdr3_nt: TGCAGTGCTCGCCCCCTAGCGGGAGGAGGGCAAGAGACCCAGTACTTC; cdr3_length: 16; v_call: TRBV20-1; d_call: TRBD2; j_call: TRBJ2-5; clone_size: many
cdr3_aa: CASSATGTGYSGANVLTF; cdr3_nt: TGTGCCAGCAGTGCCACCGGGACAGGGTACTCTGGGGCCAACGTCCTGACTTTC; cdr3_length: 18; v_call: TRBV6-1; d_call: TRBD1; j_call: TRBJ2-6; clone_size: many
cdr3_aa: CAIDNGGNQPQHF; cdr3_nt: TGTGCCATCGACAACGGGGGCAATCAGCCCCAGCATTTT; cdr3_length: 13; v_call: TRBV7-9; d_call: NA; j_call: TRBJ1-5; clone_size: many
cdr3_aa: CASSLAGCRSYDQYF; cdr3_nt: TGTGCCAGCAGCTTAGCAGGGTGTCGTTCTTACGATCAGTACTTC; cdr3_length: 15; v_call: TRBV7-6; d_call: NA; j_call: TRBJ2-7; clone_size: NA
cdr3_aa: CASSSQRDAPLHF; cdr3_nt: TGTGCCAGCAGCTCCCAAAGGGATGCGCCCCTCCACTTT; cdr3_length: 13; v_call: TRBV7-2; d_call: NA; j_call: TRBJ1-6; clone_size: NA
cdr3_aa: CASNRLPDRGDEQYF; cdr3_nt: TGTGCCAGCAACCGCCTCCCGGACCGCGGGGACGAGCAGTACTTC; cdr3_length: 15; v_call: TRBV5-2; d_call: NA; j_call: TRBJ2-7; clone_size: NA
cdr3_aa: CASSVGTSATDTQYF; cdr3_nt: TGTGCCAGCAGCGTGGGGACTAGCGCCACAGATACGCAGTATTTT; cdr3_length: 15; v_call: TRBV9; d_call: TRBD2; j_call: TRBJ2-3; clone_size: many
cdr3_aa: CASSLGDEQFF; cdr3_nt: TGTGCCAGCAGTTTGGGGGATGAGCAGTTCTTC; cdr3_length: 11; v_call: TRBV27; d_call: NA; j_call: TRBJ2-1; clone_size: many
cdr3_aa: CASSHRGMLEETQYF; cdr3_nt: TGTGCCAGCAGTCATAGAGGTATGCTAGAAGAGACCCAGTACTTC; cdr3_length: 15; v_call: TRBV9; d_call: NA; j_call: TRBJ2-5; clone_size: many
cdr3_aa: CAWSVNYGYTF; cdr3_nt: TGTGCCTGGAGTGTGAACTATGGCTACACCTTC; cdr3_length: 11; v_call: TRBV30; d_call: NA; j_call: TRBJ1-2; clone_size: NA
cdr3_aa: CASSIVVRGRLSVERYF; cdr3_nt: TGCGCCAGTAGTATAGTGGTCAGGGGGCGTCTAAGCGTCGAGCGGTACTTC; cdr3_length: 17; v_call: TRBV19; d_call: TRBD1; j_call: TRBJ2-7; clone_size: NA
cdr3_aa: CASGPPGLAYEQYF; cdr3_nt: TGTGCCAGCGGGCCGCCGGGACTAGCTTACGAGCAGTACTTC; cdr3_length: 14; v_call: TRBV27; d_call: TRBD2; j_call: TRBJ2-7; clone_size: few
cdr3_aa: CSAEGLAGANTGELFF; cdr3_nt: TGCAGTGCTGAGGGACTAGCGGGGGCGAACACCGGGGAGCTGTTTTTT; cdr3_length: 16; v_call: TRBV20-1; d_call: TRBD2; j_call: TRBJ2-2; clone_size: many
cdr3_aa: CAWSVASRKRDTQYF; cdr3_nt: TGTGCCTGGAGTGTAGCTTCTCGAAAGAGAGATACGCAGTATTTT; cdr3_length: 15; v_call: TRBV30; d_call: NA; j_call: TRBJ2-3; clone_size: many
cdr3_aa: CASSEGAGNQPQHF; cdr3_nt: TGTGCCAGCAGTGAAGGGGCAGGCAATCAGCCCCAGCATTTT; cdr3_length: 14; v_call: TRBV6-1; d_call: NA; j_call: TRBJ1-5; clone_size: few
cdr3_aa: CASSFLSGYEQYF; cdr3_nt: TGTGCCAGCAGCTTCCTATCCGGCTACGAGCAGTACTTC; cdr3_length: 13; v_call: TRBV11-2; d_call: NA; j_call: TRBJ2-7; clone_size: many
cdr3_aa: CASSQESYTGELFF; cdr3_nt: TGTGCCAGCAGCCAAGAAAGCTACACCGGGGAGCTGTTTTTT; cdr3_length: 14; v_call: TRBV28; d_call: NA; j_call: TRBJ2-2; clone_size: NA
cdr3_aa: CASSYSVNTEAFF; cdr3_nt: TGTGCCAGCAGTTACTCGGTGAACACTGAAGCTTTCTTT; cdr3_length: 13; v_call: TRBV6-5; d_call: NA; j_call: TRBJ1-1; clone_size: NA
cdr3_aa: CSARPGSSGQETQYF; cdr3_nt: TGCAGTGCCAGGCCGGGGAGCAGCGGCCAAGAGACCCAGTACTTC; cdr3_length: 15; v_call: TRBV20-1; d_call: NA; j_call: TRBJ2-5; clone_size: many
cdr3_aa: CASSERAGPSNQPQHF; cdr3_nt: TGTGCCAGCAGTGAAAGGGCAGGGCCGAGCAATCAGCCCCAGCATTTT; cdr3_length: 16; v_call: TRBV6-1; d_call: NA; j_call: TRBJ1-5; clone_size: few
cdr3_aa: CASSMIDRSNEKLFF; cdr3_nt: TGTGCCAGCTCAATGATCGACCGAAGTAATGAAAAACTGTTTTTT; cdr3_length: 15; v_call: TRBV18; d_call: NA; j_call: TRBJ1-4; clone_size: NA
cdr3_aa: CASSQAGTHEQYF; cdr3_nt: TGTGCCAGCAGCCAGGCGGGGACCCACGAGCAGTACTTC; cdr3_length: 13; v_call: TRBV7-9; d_call: NA; j_call: TRBJ2-7; clone_size: NA
cdr3_aa: CASSKTSMNTEAFF; cdr3_nt: TGTGCCAGCAGTAAGACTTCTATGAACACTGAAGCTTTCTTT; cdr3_length: 14; v_call: TRBV7-8; d_call: NA; j_call: TRBJ1-1; clone_size: many
cdr3_aa: CASSLLPDRGDEQYF; cdr3_nt: TGTGCCAGCAGCCTCCTCCCGGACCGCGGGGACGAGCAGTACTTC; cdr3_length: 15; v_call: TRBV13; d_call: NA; j_call: TRBJ2-7; clone_size: NA
cdr3_aa: CASSLFSRGAEALF; cdr3_nt: TGCGCCAGCAGCTTGTTTTCGCGGGGGGCCGAAGCTTTATTT; cdr3_length: 14; v_call: TRBV5-1; d_call: NA; j_call: TRBJ1-1; clone_size: NA
cdr3_aa: CASSIGRAYYGYTF; cdr3_nt: TGTGCCAGTAGTATAGGCCGGGCTTACTATGGCTACACCTTC; cdr3_length: 14; v_call: TRBV19; d_call: NA; j_call: TRBJ1-2; clone_size: few